This T cell receptor (beta chain) was recorded in a study of cytomegalovirus exposure and HLA in healthy donors. With regard to this clone: Its antigen is unknown.

The PCR ran on 60 Vbeta and 13 Jbeta primers. The repertoire was sequenced with immunoSEQ multiplex PCR; TCRdb's copy has only in-frame clones and lacks some. Among approximately 190,000 clones listed, approximately 80% were seen once. Study conclusions and caveats: It was reported in a later analysis that an Asian-associated ancestry cluster showed fewer N-insertions than the approximately 700-donor mean.

Germline V lookup: CDR1 LNHDA, CDR2 SQIVND (reference sequence). This CDR3 comprises 13 residues. V shed 5 bases and J 4 bases; nucleotides not matched to a gene: 1. Input material: PBMCs. This chain links TRBV19 with TRBJ2-2, with 7 bases matching TRBD1. This receptor was taken from a middle-aged man in good health and CMV-seropositive. The CDR3 DNA reads TGTGCCAGTAGTTGGGACAGCACCGGGGAGCTGTTTTTT. Protein sequence: CASSWDSTGELFF. Combining the CDR3 with reference TRBV19 and TRBJ2-2 gives the whole variable domain DGGITQSPKYLFRKEGQNVTLSCEQNLNHDAMYWYRQDPGQGLRLIYYSQIVNDFQKGDIAEGYSVSREKKESFPLTVTSAQKNPTAFYLCASSWDSTGELFFGEGSRLTVL.